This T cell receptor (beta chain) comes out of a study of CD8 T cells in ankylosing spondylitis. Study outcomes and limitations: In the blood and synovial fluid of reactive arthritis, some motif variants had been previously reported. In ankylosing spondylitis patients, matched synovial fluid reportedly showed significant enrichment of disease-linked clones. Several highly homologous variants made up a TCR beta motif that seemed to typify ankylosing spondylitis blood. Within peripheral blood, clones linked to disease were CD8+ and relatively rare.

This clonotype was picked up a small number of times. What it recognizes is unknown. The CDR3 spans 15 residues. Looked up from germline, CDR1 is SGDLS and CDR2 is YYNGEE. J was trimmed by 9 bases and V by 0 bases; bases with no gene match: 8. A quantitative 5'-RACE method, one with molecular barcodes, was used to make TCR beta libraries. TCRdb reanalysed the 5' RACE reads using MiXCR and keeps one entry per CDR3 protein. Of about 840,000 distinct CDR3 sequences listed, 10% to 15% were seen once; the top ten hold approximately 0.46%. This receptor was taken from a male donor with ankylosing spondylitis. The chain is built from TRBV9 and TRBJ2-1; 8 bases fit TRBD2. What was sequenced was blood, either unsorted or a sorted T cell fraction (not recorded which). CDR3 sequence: CASSVVGAGVSEQFF. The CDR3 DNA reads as TGTGCCAGCAGCGTAGTGGGAGCGGGAGTTAGTGAGCAGTTCTTC. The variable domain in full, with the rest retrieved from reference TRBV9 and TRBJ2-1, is DSGVTQTPKHLITATGQRVTLRCSPRSGDLSVYWYQQSLDQGLQFLIQYYNGEERAKGNILERFSAQQFPDLHSELNLSSLELGDSALYFCASSVVGAGVSEQFFGPGTRLTVL.